The entry below describes one T cell receptor beta chain. Produced via immunoSEQ multiplex PCR; TCRdb's table is partial and in-frame only. The repertoire holds 250,000 to 350,000 clones, with nearly 90% as singletons. These data are taken from a study of blood T cell repertoires in COVID-19. The sequence came from a woman aged 25-40 years who had recovered from COVID-19. Sample: PBMCs or T cells enriched from blood (not recorded which).

The CDR3 sequence: CAWRGTGAYEQYF. CDR3 bases: TGTGCCTGGAGGGGGACTGGAGCCTACGAGCAGTACTTC. The chain links TRBV30 to TRBJ2-7; TRBD2 is a possible D gene (6 bases). The ends were cut back, 3 bases at V and 2 bases at J, with 11 bases in the middle. The CDR3 extends over 13 amino acids. Germline values: CDR1 GTSNPN, CDR2 SVGIG (reference sequence).